This T cell receptor beta chain was found in a study of blood T cell repertoires in COVID-19. In the source study's methods: Reference gene primer amplification yielded estimated nucleated cell counts. Here immunoSEQ multiplex PCR was the method, and the copy in TCRdb shows in-frame clones only, minus some. V and J calls and clone size are as listed in that table; D and trimming were resolved from the DNA. The sample lists 250,000 or so clones; 85% to 90% were seen once. This CDR3 region has 14 residues. J gave up 1 base and V 3 bases, and 6 bases lay outside the gene matches. CDR1 is GTSNPN, CDR2 SVGIG, per germline (reference sequence).

Sequencing was done on a sample of PBMCs or T cells enriched from blood (not recorded which). This rearrangement joins TRBV30 to TRBJ2-7; 7 positions agree with TRBD2. This clonotype was sampled from a woman younger than 45 with acute COVID-19. CDR3 region: CAWRRSSGSYEQYF. DNA of the CDR3: TGTGCCTGGAGAAGGTCTAGCGGTTCCTACGAGCAGTACTTC.